The present T cell receptor beta chain was sequenced within a study of control samples from healthy donors and cancer patients. Repertoires were generated with immunoSEQ multiplex PCR, while TCRdb's copy carries only in-frame clones and drops some. The data show about 110,000 clones, roughly four fifths seen once. Trimming shortened V by 0 bases and J by 5 bases, and 16 bases separated the two germline ends. Per the germline V gene, CDR1 is SGDLS and CDR2 is YYNGEE. This CDR3 region has 16 residues. The V and J genes are TRBV9 and TRBJ2-3, with D tentatively TRBD1 or TRBD2 (7 bases each). The sequencing input was blood. This receptor was obtained from a young man in good health. The CDR3 nucleotides are TGTGCCAGCAGCGTAGCTGGGGCAGGGGGGGAAGATACGCAGTATTTT. It translates to CASSVAGAGGEDTQYF.